Shown below are 9 T cell receptor beta chains from a single sample sequenced in a study of CD8+ T cells in alopecia areata. As the sequencing template, cDNA was produced by extracting RNA and reverse transcribing it. Only in-frame clones appear in the TCRdb table, and some are missing; sequencing was by immunoSEQ multiplex PCR. The sample yields roughly 60,000 clones, about 40% seen once. Sample: NKG2D-low CD8+ T cells sorted from blood. Every receptor here comes from a human donor with alopecia areata.

This chain uses TRBV4-1 with TRBJ1-2, with no clear D. The CDR3 length is 13 residues. The germline V gene has CDR1 MGHRA and CDR2 YSYEKL. Trimming removed 1 base from V and 8 bases from J, with 11 bases in between. The CDR3 region is CASSQVGGVGYTF. The CDR3 nucleotides are TGCGCCAGCAGCCAAGTGGGCGGGGTCGGCTACACCTTC.

This clone was seen a handful of times. The rearrangement joins TRBV4-1 to TRBJ2-7, with 7 bases lining up with TRBD1. After removal of 2 bases from V and 7 bases from J, the junction contained 8 bases not matched to a gene. CDR3 size: 14 residues. The germline gives CDR1 MGHRA, CDR2 YSYEKL. The CDR3 loop is CASSQPRTGAEQYF. The CDR3 DNA sequence: TGCGCCAGCAGCCAACCTAGGACAGGAGCTGAGCAGTACTTC.

This clone was observed a handful of times. The J gene is TRBJ2-5, the V gene TRBV10-3; D may be TRBD1 (6 bases). The CDR3 covers 12 residues. V lost 2 bases and J lost 14, with 15 bases in between. Germline V gene lookup returns CDR1 ENHRY and CDR2 SYGVKD. This CDR3 reads CAISESSRGYYF. The CDR3 DNA is TGTGCCATCAGTGAGAGTTCCAGGGGATATTACTTC.

This clone was detected a few times. The rearrangement uses TRBV5-1 and TRBJ2-3, with TRBD2 matching 8 bases. The CDR3 has 17 residues. The J segment lost 7 bases and the V segment lost 4 bases, leaving 17 bases of the junction unmatched. Germline lookup yields CDR1 SGHRS and CDR2 YFSETQ. The DNA for the CDR3 is TGCGCCAGCAGCGGACTAGCCCCTCCCATGATTCAACATACGCAGTATTTT. This translates into CASSGLAPPMIQHTQYF.

The chain is built from TRBV29-1 and TRBJ2-7; 8 bases map to TRBD1. V shed 7 bases, J shed 4 bases, and the junction held 18 bases outside the gene matches. The CDR3 runs 16 residues. Germline assignment: CDR1 SQVTM and CDR2 ANQGSEA. The CDR3, as DNA: TGCAGCGCCTCATCTCCGGGACAGGATTTATGGTACGAGCAGTACTTC. Translated, it gives CSASSPGQDLWYEQYF.

The gene calls are TRBV5-6 and TRBJ2-2; 10 bases are a match to TRBD1. V gave up 4 bases and J gave up 5 bases; unmatched junction bases: 14. The CDR3 extends over 18 amino acids. Germline V CDR1 and CDR2: SGHDT, YYEEEE. CDR3 nucleotides: TGTGCCAGCAGCGCCGATCCCGGGACAGGGGCTAGGACCGGGGAGCTGTTTTTT. Translating it yields CASSADPGTGARTGELFF.

About this clone itself: Germline is not matched at one junction end, which may reflect a read error. The chain uses TRBV5-6 and TRBJ2-7; TRBD1 aligns across 7 bases. Germline values: CDR1 SGHDT, CDR2 YYEEEE. This CDR3 contains 11 residues. This CDR3 is CASSSGRNRGF. The CDR3, as DNA: TGTGCCAGCAGCTCAGGCAGAAACAGGGGATTC.

Concerning this clone itself: This specimen includes other DNA sequences encoding the same CDR3. The genes are TRBV5-1 and TRBJ2-7; 9 bases agree with TRBD1. The junction had 3 bases not matched to a gene; V was cut back by 3 bases and J by 2 bases. The CDR3 has 14 residues. Germline values: CDR1 SGHRS, CDR2 YFSETQ. In DNA, the CDR3 is TGCGCCAGCAGCTCGGGACAGGGAGCCTACGAGCAGTACTTC. It is translated as CASSSGQGAYEQYF.

Here the CDR3 reads CSVEPTGGILTFF. The CDR3, as DNA: TGCAGCGTTGAACCGACAGGGGGCATTTTGACTTTCTTT. The chain recombines TRBV29-1 with TRBJ1-1; 10 bases line up with TRBD1. V shed 2 bases and J 12 bases; nucleotides not matched to a gene: 9. CDR1 and CDR2 (germline): SQVTM, ANQGSEA. The CDR3 sequence is 13 residues long.